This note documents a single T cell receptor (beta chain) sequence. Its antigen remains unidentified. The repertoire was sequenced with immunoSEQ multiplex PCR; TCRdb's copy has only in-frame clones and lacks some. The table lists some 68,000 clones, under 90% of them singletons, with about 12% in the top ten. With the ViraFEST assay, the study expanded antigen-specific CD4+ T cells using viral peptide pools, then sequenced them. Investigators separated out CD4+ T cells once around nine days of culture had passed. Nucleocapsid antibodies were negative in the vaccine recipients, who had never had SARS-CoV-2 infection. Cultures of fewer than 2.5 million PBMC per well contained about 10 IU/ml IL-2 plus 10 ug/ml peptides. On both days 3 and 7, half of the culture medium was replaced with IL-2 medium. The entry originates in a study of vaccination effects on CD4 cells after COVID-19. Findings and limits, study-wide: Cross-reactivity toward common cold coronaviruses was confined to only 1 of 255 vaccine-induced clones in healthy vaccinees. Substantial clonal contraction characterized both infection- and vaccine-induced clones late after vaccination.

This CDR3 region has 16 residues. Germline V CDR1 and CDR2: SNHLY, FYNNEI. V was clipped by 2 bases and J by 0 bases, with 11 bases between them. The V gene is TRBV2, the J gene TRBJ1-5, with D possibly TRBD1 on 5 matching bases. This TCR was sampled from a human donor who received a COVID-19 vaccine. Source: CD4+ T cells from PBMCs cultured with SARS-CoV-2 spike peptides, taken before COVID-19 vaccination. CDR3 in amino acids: CASSELWTNSNQPQHF. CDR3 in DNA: TGTGCCAGCAGTGAATTATGGACAAATAGCAATCAGCCCCAGCATTTT.